This T cell receptor (beta chain) was profiled in a study of T-cell memory formation after mild COVID-19. The overall study: Largely donor-specific sequence clusters came from a couple of donors.

Employing constant-segment primers, 5'RACE generated TCR alpha and TCR beta cDNA libraries bearing sample barcodes and UMIs. One entry per CDR3 protein, called by TCRdb with MiXCR from the 5' RACE reads. The sample lists fewer than 50,000 distinct CDR3 sequences, approximately 7.6% seen once, with 1.4% in the top ten. V dropped 9 bases and J dropped 5; count of bases not matched to a gene: 8. This CDR3 has 13 amino acids. CDR1 MNHNY and CDR2 SVGAGI come from the germline V gene (reference sequence). This clonotype occurred many times. Its target is unknown. Whole-study findings and limits: Clones shrinking between day 15 and 85 showed a balanced CD4/CD8 split, and those that grew later tilted toward CD4+.

The chain links TRBV6-6 to TRBJ2-5; 8 nucleotides match TRBD1. The origin of this receptor is a man younger than 30 who had mild COVID-19 (a few samples of this study predate the infection). Cell type and time point are not known. The sequencing sample was made of PBMCs or a T cell subset sorted from them (not recorded which). CDR3 nucleotides: TGTGCCAGTACCCAGGGGGCGCTTGAGACCCAGTACTTC. It yields the protein CASTQGALETQYF.